This TCR beta chain emerged from a study of cytomegalovirus exposure and HLA in healthy donors. Study-wide points: Later on, an analysis tied 15,000 or so TCR beta sequences to HLA alleles at 0.05 false discovery rate. Earlier analysis yielded a pattern in which most TCR beta V segments were productive about 87% or about 30% of the time. Confirmation in vitro established that three CMV-associated chains were specific for CMV antigens.

As regards this clone: Antigen unknown.

Germline V lookup: CDR1 SGHRS, CDR2 YFSETQ. The CDR3 is 15 residues long. V was pared by 4 bases and J by 5 bases, with 16 bases between. Researchers ran the PCR with 60 Vbeta and 13 Jbeta primers. Sequenced by immunoSEQ multiplex PCR; TCRdb stores in-frame clones only, minus some. The sample lists about 120,000 clones, 75% to 80% occurring once. The receptor's source is a middle-aged woman in good health and CMV-seropositive. This sequence joins TRBV5-1 and TRBJ2-1; a possible D gene is TRBD2 (5 bases). The sequencing sample was made of PBMCs. The CDR3 nucleotides are TGCGCCAGCAGCCCGACTATGTTTCTGAACAATGAGCAGTTCTTC. Residues: CASSPTMFLNNEQFF.